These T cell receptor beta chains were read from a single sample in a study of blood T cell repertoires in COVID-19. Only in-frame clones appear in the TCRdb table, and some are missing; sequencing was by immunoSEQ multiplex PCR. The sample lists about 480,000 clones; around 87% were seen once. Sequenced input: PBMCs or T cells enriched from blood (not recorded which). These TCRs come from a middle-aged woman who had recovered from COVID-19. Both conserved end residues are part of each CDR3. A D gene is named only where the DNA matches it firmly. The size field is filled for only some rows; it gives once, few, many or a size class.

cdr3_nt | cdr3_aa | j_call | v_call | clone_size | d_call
TGTGCCAGCAGTGAAGTTGGACAGGGATTGCAGCCCCAGCATTTT | CASSEVGQGLQPQHF | TRBJ1-5 | TRBV6-1 | once | TRBD1
TGCGCCAGCAGCCAAGGATCGAGAGGGCCCTGGAATGAGCAGTTCTTC | CASSQGSRGPWNEQFF | TRBJ2-1 | TRBV4-3 | . | .
TGCGCCAGCATGCTACTAGCGGGAGGTTCCCAAGGGACCCAGTACTTC | CASMLLAGGSQGTQYF | TRBJ2-5 | TRBV10-2 | . | TRBD2
TGTGCCAGCAGTACCGGGAGCTCTTACTACGAGCAGTACTTC | CASSTGSSYYEQYF | TRBJ2-7 | TRBV11-2 | . | .
TGTGCCAGCAGTGGACAGGGAACAGATACGCAGTATTTT | CASSGQGTDTQYF | TRBJ2-3 | TRBV6-1 | . | TRBD1
TGTGCCTGGAGTGTACCCCCGGGGAGATCGAACACTGAAGCTTTCTTT | CAWSVPPGRSNTEAFF | TRBJ1-1 | TRBV30 | . | .
TGCGCCAGCAGCCAAGTCGGACTGTCCTACGAGCAGTACTTC | CASSQVGLSYEQYF | TRBJ2-7 | TRBV4-3 | . | .
TGCGCCAGCAGCAGGGGACTAGCAGACACCGGGGAGCTGTTTTTT | CASSRGLADTGELFF | TRBJ2-2 | TRBV5-1 | . | TRBD2
TGTGCCGCGACTTGGGATACGCAGTATTTT | CAATWDTQYF | TRBJ2-3 | TRBV7-9 | . | .
TGTGCCAGCCGGGGAGGCCGTAATGAAAAACTGTTTTTT | CASRGGRNEKLFF | TRBJ1-4 | TRBV11-3 | . | .
TGTGCCAGCAGCCAAGATAACGCGGGAGACTATGAGCAGTTCTTC | CASSQDNAGDYEQFF | TRBJ2-1 | TRBV14 | . | TRBD2
TGTGCCAGTAGTACCGGAGACAGGGACCCTCCCTACGAGCAGTACTTC | CASSTGDRDPPYEQYF | TRBJ2-7 | TRBV19 | . | TRBD1
TGTGCCAGCAGGGGGGGTAATCAGCCCCAGCATTTT | CASRGGNQPQHF | TRBJ1-5 | TRBV11-3 | once | .
TGTGCCAGCAGCCAAGAGGTATCGGGTTTAAGGATCACTGAAGCTTTCTTT | CASSQEVSGLRITEAFF | TRBJ1-1 | TRBV3-1/TRBV3-2 | few | .
TGTGCCAGCAGCTCACAGGGGGCGAGCACTGAAGCTTTCTTT | CASSSQGASTEAFF | TRBJ1-1 | TRBV11-3 | . | TRBD1
TGCGCCAGCAGCCAAGAGCCCCTAGCGGGAGGGGGCACAGATACGCAGTATTTT | CASSQEPLAGGGTDTQYF | TRBJ2-3 | TRBV4-3 | . | TRBD2
TGTGCTAGTTACGACAGGGGCCAAAACATTCAGTACTTC | CASYDRGQNIQYF | TRBJ2-4 | TRBV12-5 | once | TRBD1
TGCGCCAGCAGCTTGGGACAGGGGAGAATGAACACTGAAGCTTTCTTT | CASSLGQGRMNTEAFF | TRBJ1-1 | TRBV5-1 | . | TRBD1
TGTGCCAGCAGCTTCGGACAGGGCAGTGGAAACACCATATATTTT | CASSFGQGSGNTIYF | TRBJ1-3 | TRBV13 | . | TRBD1
TGTGCCACCAGTGATCCAACACAGGGGGCGGGCACAGATACGCAGTATTTT | CATSDPTQGAGTDTQYF | TRBJ2-3 | TRBV24-1 | . | TRBD1
TGTGCCACCGCCACAGGGAGTCTCGGCGACGAGCAGTACTTC | CATATGSLGDEQYF | TRBJ2-7 | TRBV24-1 | few | .
TGTGCCAGCAGCCCCCCGGGATTGGGGACAGATACGCAGTATTTT | CASSPPGLGTDTQYF | TRBJ2-3 | TRBV6-5 | . | .
TGTGCCAGCTCACTTTTGCTGGGGACTAGCGGGACTCTGGAGGACGAGCAGTACTTC | CASSLLLGTSGTLEDEQYF | TRBJ2-7 | TRBV18 | . | TRBD2
TGTGCCAGCAGTCCTGGACCATTGACAGGCAATCAGCCCCAGCATTTT | CASSPGPLTGNQPQHF | TRBJ1-5 | TRBV14 | . | .
TGTGCTAGTGGTTTGGTACCGCTGGAGATGAACTATGGCTACACCTTC | CASGLVPLEMNYGYTF | TRBJ1-2 | TRBV12-5 | . | .
TGTGCCAGCAGCTTAGGGCTGAACAATGAGCAGTTCTTC | CASSLGLNNEQFF | TRBJ2-1 | TRBV11-2 | . | .
TGTGCCAGCAACGACAGGTGGCGCGGCTACACCTTC | CASNDRWRGYTF | TRBJ1-2 | TRBV6-5 | . | .
TGCGCCAGCAGTGACTCCCAGAACGAGCAGTACTTC | CASSDSQNEQYF | TRBJ2-7 | TRBV10-2 | . | .
TGTGCCAGCAGTTTCCGGAATCAGCCCCAGCATTTT | CASSFRNQPQHF | TRBJ1-5 | TRBV27 | . | .
TGCAGCGTTGAAGTGGGCGGGGGCCCAGAGACCCAGTACTTC | CSVEVGGGPETQYF | TRBJ2-5 | TRBV29-1 | . | .
TGTGCCAGCAGTCGGACAGGGCCGTACAATGAGCAGTTCTTC | CASSRTGPYNEQFF | TRBJ2-1 | TRBV27 | . | TRBD1
TGTGCCAGCAGCTTAGCTAGCGGGCAAAACAATGAGCAGTTCTTC | CASSLASGQNNEQFF | TRBJ2-1 | TRBV7-2 | . | TRBD2
TGTGCCAGTAGTATAATGTTCGCCGGCTCCTATAATTCACCCCTCCACTTT | CASSIMFAGSYNSPLHF | TRBJ1-6 | TRBV19 | . | .
TGTGCCAGCAGCTTAGACGGGAGCGACACAGATACGCAGTATTTT | CASSLDGSDTDTQYF | TRBJ2-3 | TRBV7-8 | . | .
TGTGCCAGTAGAGCCGTGAGCAATCAGCCCCAGCATTTT | CASRAVSNQPQHF | TRBJ1-5 | TRBV19 | . | .
TGTGCCAGCAGTTTACTAGCTAGCGGTTACAATGAGCAGTTCTTC | CASSLLASGYNEQFF | TRBJ2-1 | TRBV27 | . | TRBD2
TGTGCCAGCAGTTTGGGCAGCTTCACAGATACGCAGTATTTT | CASSLGSFTDTQYF | TRBJ2-3 | TRBV27 | . | .
TGCGCCAGCAGCCTTCAGGGTCAGACCAGAGATACGCAGTATTTT | CASSLQGQTRDTQYF | TRBJ2-3 | TRBV5-1 | . | .
TGTGCCAGCAGCTACGGACAGGGAGACTACAATGAGCAGTTCTTC | CASSYGQGDYNEQFF | TRBJ2-1 | TRBV7-2 | . | TRBD1
TGCAGTGCTAGTCGTAGCGTGAACACCGGGGAGCTGTTTTTT | CSASRSVNTGELFF | TRBJ2-2 | TRBV20-1 | . | .